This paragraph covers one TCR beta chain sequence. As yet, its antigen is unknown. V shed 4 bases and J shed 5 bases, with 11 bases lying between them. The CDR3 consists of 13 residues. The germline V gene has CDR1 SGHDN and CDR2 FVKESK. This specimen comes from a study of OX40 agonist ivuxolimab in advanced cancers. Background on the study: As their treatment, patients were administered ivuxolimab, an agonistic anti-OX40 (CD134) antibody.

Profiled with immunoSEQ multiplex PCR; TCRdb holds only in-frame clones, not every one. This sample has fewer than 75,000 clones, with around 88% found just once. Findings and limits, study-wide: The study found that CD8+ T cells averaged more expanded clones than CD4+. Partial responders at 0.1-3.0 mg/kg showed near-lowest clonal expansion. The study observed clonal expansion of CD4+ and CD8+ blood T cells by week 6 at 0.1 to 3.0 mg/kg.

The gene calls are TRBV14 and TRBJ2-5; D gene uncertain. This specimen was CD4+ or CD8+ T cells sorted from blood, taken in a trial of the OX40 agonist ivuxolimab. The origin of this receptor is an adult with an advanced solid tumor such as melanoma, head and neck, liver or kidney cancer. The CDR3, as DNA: TGTGCCAGCAGCCGGGTGAATGTGGAGACCCAGTACTTC. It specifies CASSRVNVETQYF.